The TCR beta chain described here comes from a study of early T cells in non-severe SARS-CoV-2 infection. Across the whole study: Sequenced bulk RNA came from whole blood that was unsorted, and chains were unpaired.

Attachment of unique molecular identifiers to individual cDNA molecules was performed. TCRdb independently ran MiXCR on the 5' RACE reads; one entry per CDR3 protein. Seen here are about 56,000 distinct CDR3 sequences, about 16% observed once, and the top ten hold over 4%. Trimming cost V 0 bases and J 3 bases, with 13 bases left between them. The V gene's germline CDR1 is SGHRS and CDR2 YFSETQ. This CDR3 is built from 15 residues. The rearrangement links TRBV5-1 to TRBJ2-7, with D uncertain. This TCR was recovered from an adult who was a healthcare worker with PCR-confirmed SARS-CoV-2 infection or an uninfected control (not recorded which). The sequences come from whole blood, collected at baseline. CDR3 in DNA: TGCGCCAGCAGCTTGGTAGGATCAACCCTCTACGAGCAGTACTTC. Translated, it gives CASSLVGSTLYEQYF. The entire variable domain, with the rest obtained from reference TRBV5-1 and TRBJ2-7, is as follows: KAGVTQTPRYLIKTRGQQVTLSCSPISGHRSVSWYQQTPGQGLQFLFEYFSETQRNKGNFPGRFSGRQFSNSRSEMNVSTLELGDSALYLCASSLVGSTLYEQYFGPGTRLTVT.